This T cell receptor (beta chain) was observed in a study of T cell responses to AZD1222 COVID-19 vaccine. About this clone: What it binds is unknown.

Germline assignment: CDR1 MDHEN and CDR2 SYDVKM. The V end was cut by 1 base, the J end by 0 bases, with 14 bases between. The CDR3 contains 17 residues. Study-wide results and limits: At baseline, seropositivity was found in only a handful of AZD1222 recipients.

Clones were read by immunoSEQ multiplex PCR, and TCRdb kept only the in-frame ones, dropping some. The sample includes 95,000 to 100,000 clones, roughly 90% of them seen just once. The sequence derives from an adult in good health. Material: peripheral blood, obtained on day 0 of AZD1222 vaccination. The V and J genes are TRBV28 and TRBJ2-3; D may be TRBD2 (6 bases). This CDR3 is CASSLSNTGVSTDTQYF. CDR3 DNA sequence: TGTGCCAGCAGTTTATCTAACACGGGGGTCAGCACAGATACGCAGTATTTT.